This entry describes one T cell receptor beta chain. This specimen belongs to a study of cytomegalovirus exposure and HLA in healthy donors. Trimming took 5 bases from V and 0 from J, leaving 8 bases between them. This CDR3 comprises 13 residues. The germline V gene encodes CDR1 MDHEN and CDR2 SYDVKM. The PCR ran on 60 Vbeta and 13 Jbeta primers. Repertoires were generated with immunoSEQ multiplex PCR, while TCRdb's copy carries only in-frame clones and drops some. The sample has approximately 100,000 clones; 60% to 75% are singletons. V and J are TRBV28 and TRBJ2-7; tentative D call: TRBD1 (5 bases). The sample comprised PBMCs. The TCR originated in a female donor in good health and CMV-seronegative. CDR3 sequence reads: CASSLTGSYEQYF. In DNA, the CDR3 is TGTGCCAGCAGTCTCACAGGCTCCTACGAGCAGTACTTC. Full variable domain (missing parts from reference TRBV28 and TRBJ2-7): DVKVTQSSRYLVKRTGEKVFLECVQDMDHENMFWYRQDPGLGLRLIYFSYDVKMKEKGDIPEGYSVSREKKERFSLILESASTNQTSMYLCASSLTGSYEQYFGPGTRLTVT.